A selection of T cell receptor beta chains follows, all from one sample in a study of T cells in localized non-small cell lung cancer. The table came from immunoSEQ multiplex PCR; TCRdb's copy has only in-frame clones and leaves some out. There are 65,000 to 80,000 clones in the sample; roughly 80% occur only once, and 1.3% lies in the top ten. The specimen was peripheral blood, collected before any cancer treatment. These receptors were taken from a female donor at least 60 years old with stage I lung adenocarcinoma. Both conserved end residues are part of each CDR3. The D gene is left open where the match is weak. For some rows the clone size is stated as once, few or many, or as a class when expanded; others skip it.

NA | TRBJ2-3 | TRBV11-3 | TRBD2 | CASSAGTSGRADTQYF | TGTGCCAGCAGCGCGGGGACTAGCGGGAGGGCAGATACGCAGTATTTT
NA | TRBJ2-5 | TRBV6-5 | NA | CASSYSADVHVTQYF | TGTGCCAGCAGTTACTCGGCCGACGTCCACGTGACCCAGTACTTC
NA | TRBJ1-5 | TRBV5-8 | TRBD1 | CASSLMYGTGHDQPQHF | TGTGCCAGCAGCTTGATGTACGGGACAGGGCACGATCAGCCCCAGCATTTT
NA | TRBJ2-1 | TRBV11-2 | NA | CASSLGRGTNYNEQFF | TGTGCCAGCAGCTTAGGCCGGGGAACTAACTACAATGAGCAGTTCTTC
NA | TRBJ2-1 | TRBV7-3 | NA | CASSLGLNNEQFF | TGTGCCAGCAGCTTAGGGCTCAACAATGAGCAGTTCTTC
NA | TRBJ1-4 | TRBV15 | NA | CATSIGGLGEKLFF | TGTGCCACCAGCATTGGGGGGCTCGGCGAAAAACTGTTTTTT
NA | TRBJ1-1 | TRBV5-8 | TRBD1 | CASSPGGNTEAFF | TGTGCCAGCAGCCCAGGGGGGAACACTGAAGCTTTCTTT
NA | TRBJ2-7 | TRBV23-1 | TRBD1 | CASSQSWKGDRAYEQYF | TGCGCCAGCAGTCAATCGTGGAAGGGGGACAGGGCCTACGAGCAGTACTTC
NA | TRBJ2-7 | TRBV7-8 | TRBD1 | CASSLASQGEGEQYF | TGTGCCAGCAGCTTAGCGTCGCAGGGGGAAGGCGAGCAGTACTTC
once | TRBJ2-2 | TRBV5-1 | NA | CASSLGGGGPELFF | TGCGCCAGCAGCTTGGGGGGCGGTGGCCCGGAGCTGTTTTTT
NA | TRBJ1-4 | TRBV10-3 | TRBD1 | CATGQGLSTNEKLFF | TGTGCCACCGGACAGGGCCTGTCGACTAATGAAAAACTGTTTTTT
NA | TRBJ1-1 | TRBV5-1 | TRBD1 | CASSLARQGAAEAFF | TGCGCCAGCAGCTTGGCCCGACAGGGAGCAGCTGAAGCTTTCTTT
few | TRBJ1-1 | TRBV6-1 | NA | CASSELANTEAFF | TGTGCCAGCAGTGAATTAGCGAACACTGAAGCTTTCTTT
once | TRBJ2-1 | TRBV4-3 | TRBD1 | CASSQERDSPSSYNEQFF | TGCGCCAGCAGCCAAGAAAGGGACAGTCCCAGCTCCTACAATGAGCAGTTCTTC
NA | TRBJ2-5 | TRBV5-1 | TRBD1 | CASSPGTGGYQETQYF | TGCGCCAGCAGCCCTGGGACAGGGGGCTACCAAGAGACCCAGTACTTC